Following are 2 T cell receptor beta chains from one sample sequenced in a study of CD8+CD57+ T cells in acquired aplastic anemia (dated by TCRdb to about 2018). The sequencer was an Illumina HiSeq 2000. Genomic DNA served as template for TCR beta VDJ combination and CDR3 sequence profiling. TCRdb handled the public reads itself, with Q25 trimming in fastp and clone calling in MiXCR, and kept productive beta chains. Rows are unified per CDR3 protein, each entry keeping the most common DNA and genes. The sample table records under 250,000 distinct CDR3 sequences; about 60% of these occur just once. The ten largest clones take up around 58% of the sample. The patients picked for sequencing were ones in whom flow cytometry had shown an expansion of CD8+CD57+ cells. The sample consisted of sorted CD4+, CD8+, or CD8+CD57+ T cells (not recorded which) from PBMCs. All receptors come from a human donor with aplastic anemia.

The chain joins TRBV9 to TRBJ2-2; TRBD2 is a possible D gene (5 bases). This CDR3 spans 14 amino acids. V dropped 4 bases and J dropped 3 bases, with 10 bases sitting between them. CDR1 and CDR2 (germline): SGDLS, YYNGEE. CDR3 in DNA: TGTGCCAGCAGCCCCCGGACTTACACCGGGGAGCTGTTTTTT. It encodes CASSPRTYTGELFF.

As concerns this clonotype: Since no conserved phenylalanine or tryptophan closes the CDR3, a read error is the likely cause. V is TRBV9 and J is TRBJ2-6; D is unresolved. Per germline, CDR1 SGDLS and CDR2 YYNGEE. V gave up 0 bases and J gave up 3 bases, with 1 base separating them. The CDR3 covers 13 residues. The CDR3: CASSVDGANVLTL. The CDR3, as DNA: TGTGCCAGCAGCGTAGATGGGGCCAACGTCCTGACTTTG.